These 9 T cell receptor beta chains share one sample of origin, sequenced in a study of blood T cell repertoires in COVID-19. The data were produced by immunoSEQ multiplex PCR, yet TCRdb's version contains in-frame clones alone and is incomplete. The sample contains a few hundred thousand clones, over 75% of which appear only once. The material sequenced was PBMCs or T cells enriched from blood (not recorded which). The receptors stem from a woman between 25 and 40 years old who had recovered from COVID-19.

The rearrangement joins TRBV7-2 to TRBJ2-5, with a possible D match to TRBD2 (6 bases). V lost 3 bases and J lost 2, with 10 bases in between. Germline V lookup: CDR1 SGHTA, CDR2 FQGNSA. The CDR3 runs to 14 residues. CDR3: CASSLGTYQETQYF. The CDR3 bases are TGTGCCAGCAGCTTGGGGACTTATCAAGAGACCCAGTACTTC.

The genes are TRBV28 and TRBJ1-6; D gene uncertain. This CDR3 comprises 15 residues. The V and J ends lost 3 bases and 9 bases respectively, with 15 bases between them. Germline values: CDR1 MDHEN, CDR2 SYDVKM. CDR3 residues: CASSFSGTTGSPLHF. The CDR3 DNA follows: TGTGCCAGCAGTTTCTCCGGAACGACGGGTTCACCCCTCCACTTT.

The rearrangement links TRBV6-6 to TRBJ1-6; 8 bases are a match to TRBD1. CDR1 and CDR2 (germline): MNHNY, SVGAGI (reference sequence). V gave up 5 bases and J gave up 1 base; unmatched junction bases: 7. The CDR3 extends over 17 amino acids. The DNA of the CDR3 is TGTGCCAGCAGTCAGGACAGGGTGGTTTCCTATAATTCACCCCTCCACTTT. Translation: CASSQDRVVSYNSPLHF.

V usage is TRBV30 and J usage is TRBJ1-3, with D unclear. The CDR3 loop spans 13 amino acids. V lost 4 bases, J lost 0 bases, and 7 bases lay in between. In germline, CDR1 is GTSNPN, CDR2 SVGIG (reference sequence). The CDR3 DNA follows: TGTGCCTGGATGTACTTCTCTGGAAACACCATATATTTT. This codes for CAWMYFSGNTIYF. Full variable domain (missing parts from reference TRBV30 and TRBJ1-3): SQTIHQWPATLVQPVGSPLSLECTVEGTSNPNLYWYRQAAGRGLQLLFYSVGIGQISSEVPQNLSASRPQDRQFILSSKKLLLSDSGFYLCAWMYFSGNTIYFGEGSWLTVV.

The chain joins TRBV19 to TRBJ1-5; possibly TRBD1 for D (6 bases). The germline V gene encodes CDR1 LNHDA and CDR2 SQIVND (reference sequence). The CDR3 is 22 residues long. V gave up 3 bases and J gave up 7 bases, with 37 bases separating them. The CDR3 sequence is CASSIPGLKGQSNPPTYQPQHF. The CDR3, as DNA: TGTGCCAGTAGTATCCCCGGGCTGAAAGGACAGTCGAATCCCCCAACTTACCAGCCCCAGCATTTT.

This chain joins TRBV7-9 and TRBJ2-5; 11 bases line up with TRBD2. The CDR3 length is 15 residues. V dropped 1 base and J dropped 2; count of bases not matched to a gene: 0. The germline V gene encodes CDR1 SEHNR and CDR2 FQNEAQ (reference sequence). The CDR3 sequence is CASSLVAGGQETQYF. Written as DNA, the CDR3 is TGTGCCAGCAGCTTAGTAGCGGGAGGGCAAGAGACCCAGTACTTC.

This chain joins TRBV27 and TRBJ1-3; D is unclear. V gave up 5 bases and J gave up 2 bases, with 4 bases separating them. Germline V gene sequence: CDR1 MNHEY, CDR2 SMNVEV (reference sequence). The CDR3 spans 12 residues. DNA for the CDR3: TGTGCCAGCAGTCTCCCTGGAAACACCATATATTTT. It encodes CASSLPGNTIYF.

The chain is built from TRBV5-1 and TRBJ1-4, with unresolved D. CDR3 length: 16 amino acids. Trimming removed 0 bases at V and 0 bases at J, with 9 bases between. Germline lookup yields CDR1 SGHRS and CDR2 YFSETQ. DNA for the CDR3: TGCGCCAGCAGCTTGGTGCTGGGCCCAACTAATGAAAAACTGTTTTTT. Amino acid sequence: CASSLVLGPTNEKLFF.

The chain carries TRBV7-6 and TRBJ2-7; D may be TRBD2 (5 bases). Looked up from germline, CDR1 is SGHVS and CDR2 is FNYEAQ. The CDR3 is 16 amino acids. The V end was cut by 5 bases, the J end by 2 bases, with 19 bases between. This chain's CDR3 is CASSRAEGPLTYEQYF. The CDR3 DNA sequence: TGTGCCAGCAGCCGGGCCGAGGGTCCTCTAACCTACGAGCAGTACTTC. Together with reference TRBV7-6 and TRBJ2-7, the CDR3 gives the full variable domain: GAGVSQSPRYKVTKRGQDVALRCDPISGHVSLYWYRQALGQGPEFLTYFNYEAQQDKSGLPNDRFSAERPEGSISTLTIQRTEQRDSAMYRCASSRAEGPLTYEQYFGPGTRLTVT.